Each of the 15 T cell receptor beta chains below was sequenced from the same sample in a study of T cells in Graves' hyperthyroidism and ophthalmopathy. Template material for amplifying TCR beta CDR3 regions consisted of RNA transcripts. The HTBI set primed first-round TCR CDR3 RT-PCR. One entry per CDR3 protein, called by TCRdb with MiXCR from the multiplex PCR reads. The data hold hundreds of thousands of distinct CDR3 sequences, with less than 15% observed a single time. Input material: blood. Receptors were obtained from a woman aged 18-29 years with Graves' hyperthyroidism.

This clonotype was observed a few times. CDR3 loop: CASSELLGQGWNEQFF. DNA of the CDR3: TGCGCCAGCAGCGAGCTCCTCGGACAGGGCTGGAATGAGCAGTTCTTC. The rearrangement joins TRBV5-1 to TRBJ2-1, with 8 bases aligning to TRBD1. Trimming at V came to 4 bases and at J to 7 bases, leaving 13 bases not matched to a gene. The germline V gene has CDR1 SGHRS and CDR2 YFSETQ. The CDR3 totals 16 residues.

This clonotype was detected ten times or more. This chain links TRBV3-1 with TRBJ1-1; a weak D match, TRBD1 (5 bases). The CDR3 consists of 12 residues. Germline V gives CDR1 LGHDT, CDR2 YNNKEL (reference sequence). The V end was cut by 0 bases, the J end by 9 bases, with 8 bases between. The CDR3 loop reads CASSQDGGKAFF. CDR3 nucleotides: TGTGCCAGCAGCCAAGACGGGGGGAAAGCTTTCTTT.

The table lists this clonotype with a few counts. This chain connects TRBV19 to TRBJ1-5; D possibly corresponds to TRBD1 (6 bases). This CDR3 has 14 residues. CDR1 is LNHDA and CDR2 is SQIVND in the germline V gene (reference sequence). Trimming pared 7 bases from V and 6 bases from J, leaving 16 bases between. The CDR3 is CASTPFRGAQPQHF. CDR3 coding DNA: TGTGCCAGTACCCCTTTCAGGGGCGCTCAGCCCCAGCATTTT.

V and J are TRBV28 and TRBJ1-1; D perhaps matches TRBD1 (5 bases). V was pared by 5 bases and J by 8 bases, with 21 bases between. Germline values: CDR1 MDHEN, CDR2 SYDVKM. This CDR3 comprises 15 residues. The CDR3 sequence: CASSPRGPTGGEAFF. For the CDR3, the DNA is TGTGCCAGCAGTCCCCGCGGCCCAACCGGGGGAGAAGCTTTCTTT. The full variable domain, rest sourced from reference TRBV28 and TRBJ1-1, is DVKVTQSSRYLVKRTGEKVFLECVQDMDHENMFWYRQDPGLGLRLIYFSYDVKMKEKGDIPEGYSVSREKKERFSLILESASTNQTSMYLCASSPRGPTGGEAFFGQGTRLTVV.

This rearrangement joins TRBV12-3 or TRBV12-4 to TRBJ1-1, with D tentatively TRBD1 (6 bases). V dropped 7 bases and J dropped 5 bases, with 14 bases sitting between them. This CDR3 has 13 residues. The CDR3 protein is CASTLQGRTEAFF. CDR3 coding DNA: TGTGCCAGCACCCTTCAGGGGAGAACTGAAGCTTTCTTT.

This clonotype was seen many times. The chain carries TRBV28 and TRBJ1-1, with 9 bases that match TRBD1. The CDR3 length is 15 residues. CDR1 is MDHEN, CDR2 SYDVKM, per germline. V lost 2 bases and J lost 2; bases outside the gene matches: 3. The CDR3: CASSLHRGLNTEAFF. CDR3 coding DNA: TGTGCCAGCAGTTTACACAGGGGGCTAAACACTGAAGCTTTCTTT. Full variable domain (rest looked up from reference TRBV28 and TRBJ1-1): DVKVTQSSRYLVKRTGEKVFLECVQDMDHENMFWYRQDPGLGLRLIYFSYDVKMKEKGDIPEGYSVSREKKERFSLILESASTNQTSMYLCASSLHRGLNTEAFFGQGTRLTVV.

V is TRBV12-3 or TRBV12-4 and J is TRBJ1-2, with D possibly being TRBD1 (5 bases). V lost 3 bases and J lost 4, with 12 bases in between. CDR3 length: 14 amino acids. The CDR3 DNA is TGTGCCAGCAGTTTTAACGGGGCGGCCTATGGCTACACCTTC. This gives the protein CASSFNGAAYGYTF.

This clonotype was observed at least ten times. The gene calls are TRBV2 and TRBJ1-2; 7 bases map to TRBD1. This CDR3 comprises 13 residues. The ends lost 6 bases at V and 5 bases at J; junction bases unmatched: 6. CDR1 SNHLY and CDR2 FYNNEI come from the germline V gene. In nucleotides, the CDR3 is TGTGCCAGCAGGAGTACAGGGGAGTATGGCTACACCTTC. Encoded protein: CASRSTGEYGYTF.

This clonotype was recorded a few times. At one end, the junction sequence differs from germline, possibly due to a read error. The chain employs TRBV5-1 and TRBJ1-1; a possible D gene is TRBD1 (5 bases). The CDR3 has 18 amino acids. Germline CDR1 SGHRS, CDR2 YFSETQ. In nucleotides, the CDR3 is TGCGCCAGCAGAAAGCGGTCTTCCGCCGACAGCATGAACACTGAAGCTCTCTTT. Its protein is CASRKRSSADSMNTEALF.

Many counts were recorded for this clonotype. The chain is built from TRBV27 and TRBJ1-2; 8 bases match TRBD1. The CDR3 sequence is 13 residues long. Germline CDR1 reads MNHEY; CDR2 reads SMNVEV (reference sequence). V was clipped by 4 bases and J by 8 bases; unmatched bases: 6. The CDR3 DNA reads TGTGCCAGCAGTTACCGACAGGGGAACGGCTACACCTTC. It translates to CASSYRQGNGYTF.

Ten or more counts support this clonotype. The chain carries TRBV14 and TRBJ2-3; the D gene is possibly TRBD2 (6 bases). V was pared by 4 bases and J by 1 base, with 21 bases between. The CDR3 spans 18 residues. Germline CDR1 and CDR2: SGHDN and FVKESK. The CDR3 here is CASSPRREEPDGTDTQYF. Written as DNA, the CDR3 is TGTGCCAGCAGCCCCCGAAGGGAGGAGCCCGATGGCACAGATACGCAGTATTTT.

The chain recombines TRBV9 with TRBJ2-2; 11 positions agree with TRBD2. Trimming cost V 0 bases and J 7 bases; bases outside gene matches: 2. CDR1 and CDR2 from the germline V gene are SGDLS and YYNGEE. The CDR3 extends over 15 amino acids. The CDR3 spells CASSVVAGGIGELFF. CDR3 bases: TGTGCCAGCAGCGTAGTAGCGGGAGGGATCGGGGAGCTGTTTTTT.

This clonotype was detected ten times or more. The chain joins TRBV2 to TRBJ2-3; D uncertain. This CDR3 is 14 amino acids long. V lost 3 bases, J lost 1 base, and 8 bases lay in between. The germline V gene encodes CDR1 SNHLY and CDR2 FYNNEI. This CDR3 is CASSDTARTDTQYF. CDR3 DNA sequence: TGTGCCAGCAGTGACACGGCCCGCACAGATACGCAGTATTTT.

This clonotype was observed at least ten times. This chain joins TRBV20-1 and TRBJ1-1; D is unresolved. Trimming removed 6 bases at V and 5 bases at J, with 13 bases between. Looked up from germline, CDR1 is DFQATT and CDR2 is SNEGSKA (reference sequence). This CDR3 contains 12 residues. CDR3 in amino acids: CSALPRLTEAFF. As DNA, the CDR3 is TGCAGTGCCCTTCCTAGGTTAACTGAAGCTTTCTTT.

Worth noting for this clonotype: As the CDR3 is not closed by the conserved phenylalanine or tryptophan, this likely results from a read error. The CDR3 loop is CASSYSNRTLYNEQFL. CDR3 coding DNA: TGTGCCAGCAGTTACTCGAACAGGACCCTCTACAATGAGCAGTTCCTC. The V and J genes are TRBV6-2 or TRBV6-3 and TRBJ2-1; D possibly corresponds to TRBD1 (5 bases). V lost 0 bases and J 3 bases, leaving 12 bases between the germline ends. The CDR3 runs to 16 residues. CDR1 and CDR2 from the germline V gene are MNHEY and SVGEGT.